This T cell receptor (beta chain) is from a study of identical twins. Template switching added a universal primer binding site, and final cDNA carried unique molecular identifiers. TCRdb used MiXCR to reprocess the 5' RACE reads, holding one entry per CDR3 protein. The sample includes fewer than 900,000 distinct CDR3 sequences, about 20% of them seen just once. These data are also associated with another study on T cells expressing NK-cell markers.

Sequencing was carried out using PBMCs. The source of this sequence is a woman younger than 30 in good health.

For the CDR3, the DNA is TGTGCCATCAGTGAGTACATAAGTAAGACAGGGGGCGCCTCCTACGAGCAGTACTTC. Its translation is CAISEYISKTGGASYEQYF. The J gene is TRBJ2-7, the V gene TRBV10-3; 10 bases match TRBD1. Germline V lookup: CDR1 ENHRY, CDR2 SYGVKD. The CDR3 has 19 amino acids. V lost 1 base to trimming and J lost 0 bases; unmatched junction nucleotides: 12.